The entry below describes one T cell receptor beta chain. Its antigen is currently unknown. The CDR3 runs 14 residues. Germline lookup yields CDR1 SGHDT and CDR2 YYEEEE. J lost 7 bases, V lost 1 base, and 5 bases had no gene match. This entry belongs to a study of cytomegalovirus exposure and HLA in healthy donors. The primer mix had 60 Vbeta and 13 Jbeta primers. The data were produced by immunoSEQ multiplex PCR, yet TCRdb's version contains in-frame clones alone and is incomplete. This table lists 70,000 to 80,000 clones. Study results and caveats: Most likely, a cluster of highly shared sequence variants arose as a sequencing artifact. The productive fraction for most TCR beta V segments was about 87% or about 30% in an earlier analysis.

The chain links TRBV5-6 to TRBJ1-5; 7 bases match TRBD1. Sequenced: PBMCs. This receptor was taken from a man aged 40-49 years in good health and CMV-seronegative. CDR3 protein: CASSLNRGWQPQHF. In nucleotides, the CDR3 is TGTGCCAGCAGCTTGAACAGGGGTTGGCAGCCCCAGCATTTT.